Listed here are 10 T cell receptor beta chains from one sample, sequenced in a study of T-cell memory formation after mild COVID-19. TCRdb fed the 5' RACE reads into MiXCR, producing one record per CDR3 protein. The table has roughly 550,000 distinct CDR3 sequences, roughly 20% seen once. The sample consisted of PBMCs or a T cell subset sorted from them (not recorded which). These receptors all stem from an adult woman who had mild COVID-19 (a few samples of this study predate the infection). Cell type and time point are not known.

CDR3 nucleotides: TGCAGTGCTAGGCTAGGGTACACCTCGGACCAAGAGACCCAGTACTTC. Its translation: CSARLGYTSDQETQYF. The chain links TRBV20-1 to TRBJ2-5; D is uncertain. Trimming removed 3 bases from V and 0 bases from J, with 17 bases in between. CDR1 DFQATT and CDR2 SNEGSKA come from the germline V gene (reference sequence). This CDR3 contains 16 residues.

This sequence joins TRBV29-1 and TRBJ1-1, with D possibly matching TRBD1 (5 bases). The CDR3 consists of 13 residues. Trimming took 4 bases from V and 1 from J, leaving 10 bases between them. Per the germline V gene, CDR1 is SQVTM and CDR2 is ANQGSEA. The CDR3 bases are TGCAGCGTTGTCGGACATCAGAACACTGAAGCTTTCTTT. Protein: CSVVGHQNTEAFF.

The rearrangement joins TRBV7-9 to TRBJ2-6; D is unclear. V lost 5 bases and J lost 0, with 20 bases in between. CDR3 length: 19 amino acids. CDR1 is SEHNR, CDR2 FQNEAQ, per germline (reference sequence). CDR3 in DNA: TGTGCCAGCAGCCCACCCCGGGTCCCACCAAGCTCTGGGGCCAACGTCCTGACTTTC. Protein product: CASSPPRVPPSSGANVLTF.

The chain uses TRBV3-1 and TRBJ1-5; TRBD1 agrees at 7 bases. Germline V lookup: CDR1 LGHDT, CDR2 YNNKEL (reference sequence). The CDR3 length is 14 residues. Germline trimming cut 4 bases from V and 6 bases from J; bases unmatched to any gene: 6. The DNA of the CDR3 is TGTGCCAGCAGCCCACAGGGGCCAGGTCAGCCCCAGCATTTT. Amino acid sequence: CASSPQGPGQPQHF.

The CDR3 region is CASSSPGGQYEQYF. In DNA form, the CDR3 reads TGTGCCAGCAGTTCCCCGGGGGGGCAATACGAGCAGTACTTC. The rearrangement links TRBV6-6 to TRBJ2-7; TRBD2 aligns across 8 bases. CDR1 and CDR2 (germline): MNHNY, SVGAGI (reference sequence). The junction had 6 bases not matched to a gene; V was cut back by 4 bases and J by 4 bases. CDR3 size: 14 residues.

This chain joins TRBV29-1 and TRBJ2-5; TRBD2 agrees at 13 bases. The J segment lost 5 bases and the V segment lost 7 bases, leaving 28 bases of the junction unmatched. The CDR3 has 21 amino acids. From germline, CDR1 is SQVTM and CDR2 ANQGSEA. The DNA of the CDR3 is TGCAGCGCCGGGCCGTTGTCCTCCCCCCATGGACTAGCGGGAGTAGGGGAGACCCAGTACTTC. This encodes CSAGPLSSPHGLAGVGETQYF. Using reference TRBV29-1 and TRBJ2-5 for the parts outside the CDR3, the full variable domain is SAVISQKPSRDICQRGTSLTIQCQVDSQVTMMFWYRQQPGQSLTLIATANQGSEATYESGFVIDKFPISRPNLTFSTLTVSNMSPEDSSIYLCSAGPLSSPHGLAGVGETQYFGPGTRLLVL.

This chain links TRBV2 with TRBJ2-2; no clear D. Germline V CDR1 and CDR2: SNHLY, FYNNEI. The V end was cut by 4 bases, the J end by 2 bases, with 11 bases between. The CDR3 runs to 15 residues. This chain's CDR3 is CASSAGQVNTGELFF. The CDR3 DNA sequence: TGTGCCAGCAGTGCCGGCCAGGTTAACACCGGGGAGCTGTTTTTT.

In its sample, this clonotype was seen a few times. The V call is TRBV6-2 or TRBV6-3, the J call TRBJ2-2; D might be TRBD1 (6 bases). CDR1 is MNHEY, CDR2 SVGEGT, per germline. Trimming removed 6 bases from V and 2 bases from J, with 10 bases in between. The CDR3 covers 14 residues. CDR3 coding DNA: TGTGCCAGCAGGCCGGGACACAACACCGGGGAGCTGTTTTTT. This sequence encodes CASRPGHNTGELFF.

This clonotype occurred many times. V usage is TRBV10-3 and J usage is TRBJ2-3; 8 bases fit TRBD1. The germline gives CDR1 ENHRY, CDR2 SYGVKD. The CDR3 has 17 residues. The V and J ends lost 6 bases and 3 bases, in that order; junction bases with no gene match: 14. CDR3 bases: TGTGCCATCAGATCACGGACAGGGACGGCCCTGACAGATACGCAGTATTTT. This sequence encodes CAIRSRTGTALTDTQYF.

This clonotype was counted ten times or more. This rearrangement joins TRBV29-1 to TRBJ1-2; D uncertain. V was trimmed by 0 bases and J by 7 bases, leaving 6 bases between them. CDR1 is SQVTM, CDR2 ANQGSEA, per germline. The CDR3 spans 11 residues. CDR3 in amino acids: CSVEDLGGYTF. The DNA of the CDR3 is TGCAGCGTTGAAGATTTGGGTGGCTACACCTTC.